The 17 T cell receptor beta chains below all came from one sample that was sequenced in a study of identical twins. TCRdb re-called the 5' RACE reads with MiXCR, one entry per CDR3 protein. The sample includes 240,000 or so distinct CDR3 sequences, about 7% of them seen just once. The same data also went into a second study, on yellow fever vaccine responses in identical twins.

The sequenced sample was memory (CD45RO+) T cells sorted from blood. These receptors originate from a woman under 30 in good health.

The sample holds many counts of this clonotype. CDR3 sequence: CASSLGDRETQYF. The CDR3 DNA sequence: TGTGCCAGCAGCTTAGGCGACCGTGAGACCCAGTACTTC. The V and J genes are TRBV7-7 and TRBJ2-5; D is unresolved. This CDR3 is built from 13 residues. Germline loops: CDR1 SSHAT, CDR2 FNYEAQ (reference sequence). Trimming took off 1 base at V and 5 bases at J, with 8 bases between the two ends.

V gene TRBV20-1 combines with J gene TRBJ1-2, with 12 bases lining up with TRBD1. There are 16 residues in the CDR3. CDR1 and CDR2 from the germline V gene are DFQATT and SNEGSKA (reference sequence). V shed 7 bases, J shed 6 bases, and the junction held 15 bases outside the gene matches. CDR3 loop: CSGSPGTGGFKDGYTF. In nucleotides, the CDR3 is TGCAGTGGATCACCCGGGACAGGGGGCTTTAAGGATGGCTACACCTTC.

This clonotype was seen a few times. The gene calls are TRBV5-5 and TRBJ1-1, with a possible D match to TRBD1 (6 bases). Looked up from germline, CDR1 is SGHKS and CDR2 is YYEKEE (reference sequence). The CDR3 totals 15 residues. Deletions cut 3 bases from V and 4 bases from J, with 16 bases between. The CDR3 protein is CASSYEQGISTEAFF. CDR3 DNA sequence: TGTGCCAGCAGCTACGAACAGGGAATTAGCACTGAAGCTTTCTTT.

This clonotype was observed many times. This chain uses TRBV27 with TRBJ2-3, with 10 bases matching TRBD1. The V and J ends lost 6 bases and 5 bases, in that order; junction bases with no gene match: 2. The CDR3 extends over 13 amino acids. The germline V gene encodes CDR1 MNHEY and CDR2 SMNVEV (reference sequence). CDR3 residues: CASSRTGGDTQYF. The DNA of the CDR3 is TGTGCCAGCAGCCGGACAGGGGGAGATACGCAGTATTTT.

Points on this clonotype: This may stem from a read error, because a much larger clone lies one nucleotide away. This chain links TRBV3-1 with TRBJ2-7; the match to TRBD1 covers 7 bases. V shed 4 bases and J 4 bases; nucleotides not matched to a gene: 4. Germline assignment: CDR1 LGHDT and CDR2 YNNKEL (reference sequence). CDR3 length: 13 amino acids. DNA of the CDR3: TGTGCCAGCAGCCTGGAACAGGGGTACGAGCAGTACGTC. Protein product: CASSLEQGYEQYV.

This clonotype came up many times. The CDR3 bases are TGCGCCAGCAGCCAAGATAGACCGGGGGGTACCGGGGAGCTGTTTTTT. It yields the protein CASSQDRPGGTGELFF. The chain recombines TRBV4-1 with TRBJ2-2; 7 bases line up with TRBD2. V lost 0 bases to trimming and J lost 5 bases; unmatched junction nucleotides: 6. There are 16 residues in the CDR3. Germline V gene sequence: CDR1 MGHRA, CDR2 YSYEKL.

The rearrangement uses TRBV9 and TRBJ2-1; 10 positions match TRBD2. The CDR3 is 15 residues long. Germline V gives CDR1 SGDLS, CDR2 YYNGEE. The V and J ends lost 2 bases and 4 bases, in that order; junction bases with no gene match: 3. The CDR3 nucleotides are TGTGCCAGCAGCGTTATAGCGGGGGGATACAATGAGCAGTTCTTC. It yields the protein CASSVIAGGYNEQFF. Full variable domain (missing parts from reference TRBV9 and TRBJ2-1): DSGVTQTPKHLITATGQRVTLRCSPRSGDLSVYWYQQSLDQGLQFLIQYYNGEERAKGNILERFSAQQFPDLHSELNLSSLELGDSALYFCASSVIAGGYNEQFFGPGTRLTVL.

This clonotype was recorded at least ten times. The CDR3 protein is CASSPIPLAGGYRQFF. Written as DNA, the CDR3 is TGTGCCAGCAGCCCCATCCCACTAGCGGGGGGCTATCGGCAGTTCTTC. V is TRBV12-3 or TRBV12-4 and J is TRBJ2-1, with TRBD2 identical over 12 bases. J gave up 12 bases and V 6 bases, and 15 bases lay outside the gene matches. The CDR3 has 16 amino acids.

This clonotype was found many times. The DNA of the CDR3 is TGCAGCGTCCCTCAGACAGGGTTTAACTATGGCTACACCTTC. Its protein product is CSVPQTGFNYGYTF. V usage is TRBV29-1 and J usage is TRBJ1-2, with TRBD1 identical over 7 bases. The ends lost 6 bases at V and 1 base at J; junction bases unmatched: 8. Germline lookup yields CDR1 SQVTM and CDR2 ANQGSEA. The CDR3 is made up of 14 amino acids.

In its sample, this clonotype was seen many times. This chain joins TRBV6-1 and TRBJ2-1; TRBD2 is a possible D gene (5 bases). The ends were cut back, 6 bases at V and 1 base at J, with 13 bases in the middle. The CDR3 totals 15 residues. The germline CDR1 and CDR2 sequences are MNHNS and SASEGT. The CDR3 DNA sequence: TGTGCCAGCAGGCTTGGTGGGAGTTCCTACAATGAGCAGTTCTTC. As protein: CASRLGGSSYNEQFF.

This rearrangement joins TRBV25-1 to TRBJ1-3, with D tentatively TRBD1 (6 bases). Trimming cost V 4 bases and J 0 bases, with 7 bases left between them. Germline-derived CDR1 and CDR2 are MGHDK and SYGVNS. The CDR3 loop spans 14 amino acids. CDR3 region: CASSGGLSGNTIYF. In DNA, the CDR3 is TGTGCCAGCAGTGGGGGGCTCTCTGGAAACACCATATATTTT.

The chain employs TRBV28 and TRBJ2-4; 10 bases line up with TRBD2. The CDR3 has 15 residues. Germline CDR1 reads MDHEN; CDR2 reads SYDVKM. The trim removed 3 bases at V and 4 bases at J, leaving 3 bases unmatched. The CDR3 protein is CASSFRTSGKNIQYF. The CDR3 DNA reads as TGTGCCAGCAGTTTCAGGACTAGCGGAAAAAACATTCAGTACTTC.

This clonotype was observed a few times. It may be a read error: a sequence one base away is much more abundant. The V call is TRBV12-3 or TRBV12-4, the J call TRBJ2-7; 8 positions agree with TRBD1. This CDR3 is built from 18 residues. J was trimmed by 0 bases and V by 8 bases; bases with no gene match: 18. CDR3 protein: CASCSPNSTGVSSYEQYV. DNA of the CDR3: TGTGCCAGCTGTTCACCCAACTCGACAGGGGTGAGCTCCTACGAGCAGTACGTC.

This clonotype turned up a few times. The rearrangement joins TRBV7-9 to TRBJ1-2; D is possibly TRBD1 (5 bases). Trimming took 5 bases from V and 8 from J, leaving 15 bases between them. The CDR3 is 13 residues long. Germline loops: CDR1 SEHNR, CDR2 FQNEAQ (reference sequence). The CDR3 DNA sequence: TGTGCCAGCAGCCCAGGAGGGGTGGGCGGCTACACCTTC. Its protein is CASSPGGVGGYTF. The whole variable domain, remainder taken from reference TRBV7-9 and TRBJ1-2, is DTGVSQNPRHKITKRGQNVTFRCDPISEHNRLYWYRQTLGQGPEFLTYFQNEAQLEKSRLLSDRFSAERPKGSFSTLEIQRTEQGDSAMYLCASSPGGVGGYTFGSGTRLTVV.

CDR3 sequence reads: CASSLIAGGGETQYF. The CDR3 DNA reads TGTGCCAGCAGCCTCATAGCGGGAGGCGGAGAGACCCAGTACTTC. V and J are TRBV27 and TRBJ2-5; 10 nucleotides line up with TRBD2. This CDR3 has 15 amino acids. Germline V CDR1 and CDR2: MNHEY, SMNVEV (reference sequence). J gave up 4 bases and V 6 bases, and 8 bases lay outside the gene matches.

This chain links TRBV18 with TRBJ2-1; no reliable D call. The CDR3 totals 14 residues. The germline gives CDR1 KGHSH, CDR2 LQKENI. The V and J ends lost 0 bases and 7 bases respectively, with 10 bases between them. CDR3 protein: CASSPPSQVNEQFF. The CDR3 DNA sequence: TGTGCCAGCTCACCACCCAGTCAAGTGAATGAGCAGTTCTTC.

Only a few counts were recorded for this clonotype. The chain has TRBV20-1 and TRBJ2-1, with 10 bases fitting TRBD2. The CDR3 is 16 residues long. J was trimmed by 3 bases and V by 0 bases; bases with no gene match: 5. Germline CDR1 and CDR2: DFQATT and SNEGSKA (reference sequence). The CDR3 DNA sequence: TGCAGTGCTAGAGATCGTCGGACTAGCGGCTACAATGAGCAGTTCTTC. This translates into CSARDRRTSGYNEQFF.